This T cell receptor beta chain was found in a study of radiotherapy plus CTLA-4 blockade in lung cancer. Study-wide context: Objective response rate was more than 15%; disease control rate, approximately 33%.

General observations from the study: Among blood TCR repertoires after radiotherapy plus ipilimumab, tumor-derived clones expanded. Early clonal dynamics of blood T cells, together with interferon-beta, were reported as the best response predictor.

A remark on this clone: Its antigen remains unidentified.

Each patient with chemo-refractory metastatic non-small-cell lung cancer was treated with focal radiation plus CTLA-4 blockade using ipilimumab. Repertoires were generated with immunoSEQ multiplex PCR, while TCRdb's copy carries only in-frame clones and drops some. The data hold roughly 90,000 clones, with 88% observed a single time. The CDR3 extends over 15 amino acids. CDR1 and CDR2 from the germline V gene are SGHRS and YFSETQ. Trimming shortened V by 2 bases and J by 0 bases, and 10 bases separated the two germline ends. The sequenced sample was peripheral blood, obtained from a patient treated with radiotherapy plus ipilimumab. This sequence was found in a human donor with non-small cell lung cancer that progressed on radiotherapy plus ipilimumab. The chain is built from TRBV5-1 and TRBJ2-3, with D possibly being TRBD1 (6 bases). The CDR3 spells CASSLQGISTDTQYF. The CDR3, as DNA: TGCGCCAGCAGCTTACAGGGTATTAGCACAGATACGCAGTATTTT.